This T cell receptor (beta chain) was identified in a study of ipilimumab plus nivolumab after autologous stem cell transplantation (dated by TCRdb to the early 2020s). In the study overall: The median number of doses received by trial patients was four to six for ipilimumab and roughly eight for nivolumab. The myeloma cohort included high-risk transplant-naive patients and patients relapsing within 3 years of a first autologous transplant. Patients in the trial were undergoing autologous transplant and had high-risk diffuse large B cell lymphoma, mature T cell lymphoma, or multiple myeloma. The intent-to-treat population of the trial was made up of 30 to 40 patients.

Broad study findings and their caveats: According to the authors, a biologic rationale for studying the approach further came from T cell receptor repertoire, regulatory T cell phenotype and gut microbiota profiles. The authors concluded that combined checkpoint inhibition appeared tolerable when used as consolidation after transplant.

CDR1 and CDR2 are read off the germline V gene as SGDLS and YYNGEE. Trimming takes 0 bases off V and 3 bases off J; junction bases not matched to a gene: 4. Measured from the cysteine to the phenylalanine, the CDR3 is 16 residues long. The kept DNA is CDR3 alone, 48 bases in frame from the first base. Checkpoint therapy began 14 to 28 days after autologous transplant, with ipilimumab given at 1 mg/kg intravenously on day 1 of selected weeks. Patients received nivolumab at 3 mg/kg intravenously on day 1 of weeks 1, 4, 7, 10, and every two weeks through week 26. Combined checkpoint inhibition with ipilimumab and nivolumab as consolidation after autologous stem cell transplantation was tested in a Phase Ib clinical trial. The library was obtained by the immunoSEQ multiplex PCR assay. Entries here come from immuneACCESS through TCRdb and include only in-frame sequences with V and J called. Some clones fail to appear in such tables; in the studies checked, an unresolved V gene covers under half of the shortfall, and the cause of the remainder is unknown. The table for this sample lists approximately 12,000 clones; 75% of them were counted only once. The top ten hold about 10% of the sample.

A word on this clone: What antigen it recognizes has not been identified. There are no base qualities to consult, and no much larger clone falls within one base.

The sample in question was PBMCs, obtained in a trial of ipilimumab plus nivolumab as post-transplant consolidation. Recombination connected TRBV9 to TRBJ2-1; TRBD2 lines up with 9 middle nucleotides. This sequence was found in a male donor with multiple myeloma. CDR3 protein: CASSVVGTSIYNEQFF. The sequence in DNA is TGTGCCAGCAGCGTAGTAGGGACTAGCATCTACAATGAGCAGTTCTTC. With all but the CDR3 taken from the reference TRBV9 and TRBJ2-1 genes, the full variable domain is: DSGVTQTPKHLITATGQRVTLRCSPRSGDLSVYWYQQSLDQGLQFLIQYYNGEERAKGNILERFSAQQFPDLHSELNLSSLELGDSALYFCASSVVGTSIYNEQFFGPGTRLTVL.